These T cell receptor beta chains were read from a single sample in a study of blood T cell repertoires in COVID-19. Profiled with immunoSEQ multiplex PCR; TCRdb holds only in-frame clones, not every one. The table lists tens of thousands of clones, roughly 90% of them singletons. The sequencing input was peripheral blood. These receptors originate from a man older than 75 with acute or convalescent COVID-19. The CDR3 runs from the conserved cysteine through the conserved F or W. The D gene is left open where the match is weak. Size is omitted from some rows. Given values are once, few, many or a class for expanded clones.

V gene: TRBV5-5; clone size: -; J gene: TRBJ2-7; D gene: TRBD1; CDR3 DNA: TGTGCCAGCAGCCCGAACCGGGACAGGGGGTACGAGCAGTACTTC; CDR3 protein: CASSPNRDRGYEQYF
V gene: TRBV2; clone size: -; J gene: TRBJ2-7; D gene: TRBD1; CDR3 DNA: TGTGCCAGCGGTGGGACAGTTTACGAGCAGTACTTC; CDR3 protein: CASGGTVYEQYF
V gene: TRBV28; clone size: -; J gene: TRBJ2-7; D gene: TRBD1; CDR3 DNA: TGTGCCAGCAGCTTGGCCGGGACAGGGAATCCCTACGAGCAGTACTTC; CDR3 protein: CASSLAGTGNPYEQYF
V gene: TRBV7-3; clone size: -; J gene: TRBJ2-2; D gene: -; CDR3 DNA: TGTGCCAGCAGCTACACAGCTGGGGAGCTGTTTTTT; CDR3 protein: CASSYTAGELFF
V gene: TRBV5-1; clone size: -; J gene: TRBJ1-1; D gene: TRBD1; CDR3 DNA: TGCGCCAGCAGCCAGACAGGGGGGAACACTGAAGCTTTCTTT; CDR3 protein: CASSQTGGNTEAFF
V gene: TRBV5-8; clone size: few; J gene: TRBJ2-7; D gene: -; CDR3 DNA: TGTGCCAGCAGCCTAGGACAGTCAGGGTCCTACGAGCAGTACTTC; CDR3 protein: CASSLGQSGSYEQYF
V gene: TRBV6-5; clone size: -; J gene: TRBJ1-4; D gene: -; CDR3 DNA: TGTGCCAGCAGTTATTCCGGACTGAGATCGGGGGAAAAACTGTTTTTT; CDR3 protein: CASSYSGLRSGEKLFF
V gene: TRBV3-1/TRBV3-2; clone size: -; J gene: TRBJ1-6; D gene: TRBD1; CDR3 DNA: TGTGCCAGCAGCGCAAGGGACAGGGGGAGGAATTCACCCCTCCACTTT; CDR3 protein: CASSARDRGRNSPLHF
V gene: TRBV6-6; clone size: -; J gene: TRBJ1-5; D gene: -; CDR3 DNA: TGTGCCAGCACCCTCGAACAGGGTCGGGGCAATCAGCCCCAGCATTTT; CDR3 protein: CASTLEQGRGNQPQHF
V gene: TRBV23-1; clone size: -; J gene: TRBJ2-7; D gene: TRBD1; CDR3 DNA: TGCGCCAGCAGTCAAGCCAGACAGGGAGAGGAGCAGTACTTC; CDR3 protein: CASSQARQGEEQYF
V gene: TRBV3-1/TRBV3-2; clone size: -; J gene: TRBJ2-7; D gene: -; CDR3 DNA: TGTGCCAGCAGCCAAGGGAGGGGACTCAACGAGCAGTACTTC; CDR3 protein: CASSQGRGLNEQYF
V gene: TRBV12-3/TRBV12-4; clone size: -; J gene: TRBJ1-5; D gene: -; CDR3 DNA: TGTGCCAGCAGTCACAGGGACAATCAGCCCCAGCATTTT; CDR3 protein: CASSHRDNQPQHF
V gene: TRBV14; clone size: -; J gene: TRBJ1-2; D gene: -; CDR3 DNA: TGTGCCAGCAGCCAGACGGGGGGAATTGGATACACCTTC; CDR3 protein: CASSQTGGIGYTF
V gene: TRBV5-6; clone size: -; J gene: TRBJ2-1; D gene: TRBD1; CDR3 DNA: TGTGCCAGCAGCCCGGACAGGGGACTTTACAATGAGCAGTTCTTC; CDR3 protein: CASSPDRGLYNEQFF
V gene: TRBV15; clone size: -; J gene: TRBJ1-2; D gene: -; CDR3 DNA: TGTGCCACCAGCAGGGATTTTGGGACACGACTGCCGGGCTACACCTTC; CDR3 protein: CATSRDFGTRLPGYTF
V gene: TRBV7-2; clone size: once; J gene: TRBJ1-6; D gene: -; CDR3 DNA: TGTGCCAGCAGCCCCCGAGTGAGCTCCTATAATTCACCCCTCCACTTT; CDR3 protein: CASSPRVSSYNSPLHF
V gene: TRBV18; clone size: -; J gene: TRBJ1-1; D gene: -; CDR3 DNA: TGTGCCAGCTCTCAAGTCCCAGACAGAGTAGATGAAGCTTTCTTT; CDR3 protein: CASSQVPDRVDEAFF
V gene: TRBV15; clone size: -; J gene: TRBJ2-2; D gene: TRBD1; CDR3 DNA: TGTGCCACCAGCAGTTCCGGGACAGGGTTTGGGAACACCGGGGAGCTGTTTTTT; CDR3 protein: CATSSSGTGFGNTGELFF
V gene: TRBV3-1/TRBV3-2; clone size: few; J gene: TRBJ2-2; D gene: TRBD2; CDR3 DNA: TGTGCCAGCAGCCGACTAGCGGGGGACACCGGGGAGCTGTTTTTT; CDR3 protein: CASSRLAGDTGELFF
V gene: TRBV7-9; clone size: -; J gene: TRBJ1-2; D gene: -; CDR3 DNA: TGTGCCAGCAGCTCATCGGACAGTCTCAAGCAGGGCTACACCTTC; CDR3 protein: CASSSSDSLKQGYTF
V gene: TRBV5-1; clone size: once; J gene: TRBJ2-1; D gene: TRBD2; CDR3 DNA: TGCGCCAGCAGCTCTACCGGGACTAGCGGGGGGTTTAATGAGCAGTTCTTC; CDR3 protein: CASSSTGTSGGFNEQFF
V gene: TRBV5-6; clone size: -; J gene: TRBJ2-7; D gene: TRBD1; CDR3 DNA: TGTGCCAGCAGCCCTAGACAGGGGGCGGGTGAGCAGTACTTC; CDR3 protein: CASSPRQGAGEQYF
V gene: TRBV6-4; clone size: -; J gene: TRBJ1-6; D gene: -; CDR3 DNA: TGTGCCAGCAGTGAACAGGGTGGTGGTTCACCCCTCCACTTT; CDR3 protein: CASSEQGGGSPLHF
V gene: TRBV10-2; clone size: -; J gene: TRBJ1-2; D gene: -; CDR3 DNA: TGCGCCAGCAGTGACCGGGGGGCAAACTATGGCTACACCTTC; CDR3 protein: CASSDRGANYGYTF
V gene: TRBV19; clone size: -; J gene: TRBJ1-2; D gene: -; CDR3 DNA: TGTGCCAGTAGTATCCGAGGAAGAGGGGACTCTGGCTACACCTTC; CDR3 protein: CASSIRGRGDSGYTF
V gene: TRBV5-1; clone size: few; J gene: TRBJ1-2; D gene: TRBD1; CDR3 DNA: TGCGCCAGCAGCTTCGCCGAGGGACAGGGAGGATGGGGCTACACCTTC; CDR3 protein: CASSFAEGQGGWGYTF
V gene: TRBV6-2/TRBV6-3; clone size: -; J gene: TRBJ1-6; D gene: -; CDR3 DNA: TGTGCCAGCAGCCAACAGTATAATTCACCCCTCCACTTT; CDR3 protein: CASSQQYNSPLHF
V gene: TRBV6-5; clone size: -; J gene: TRBJ1-6; D gene: TRBD1; CDR3 DNA: TGTGCCAGCAGTTACTCGATTGACAGGGGGCGGTCACCCCTCCACTTT; CDR3 protein: CASSYSIDRGRSPLHF
V gene: TRBV2; clone size: -; J gene: TRBJ1-1; D gene: -; CDR3 DNA: TGTGCCAGCTCTGTTAACGGACTGCCTGAAGCTTTCTTT; CDR3 protein: CASSVNGLPEAFF
V gene: TRBV10-1; clone size: few; J gene: TRBJ2-7; D gene: -; CDR3 DNA: TGCGCCAGCAGTGACACAGGCCTTTACGAGCAGTACTTC; CDR3 protein: CASSDTGLYEQYF
V gene: TRBV6-5; clone size: -; J gene: TRBJ1-5; D gene: -; CDR3 DNA: TGTGCCAGCGCAAGGGGTGCGAGCAATCAGCCCCAGCATTTT; CDR3 protein: CASARGASNQPQHF
V gene: TRBV11-2; clone size: -; J gene: TRBJ2-2; D gene: TRBD1; CDR3 DNA: TGTGCCAGCATCAGGGACAGGGGGTCGTCCGGGGAGCTGTTTTTT; CDR3 protein: CASIRDRGSSGELFF
V gene: TRBV18; clone size: -; J gene: TRBJ1-2; D gene: -; CDR3 DNA: TGTGCCAGCTCACCAAAGGGGTTTAGGGATGGCTACACCTTC; CDR3 protein: CASSPKGFRDGYTF
V gene: TRBV6-6; clone size: once; J gene: TRBJ1-6; D gene: TRBD1; CDR3 DNA: TGTGCCAGCAGTTATGGGCCCGGGACAGCTAATTCACCCCTCCACTTT; CDR3 protein: CASSYGPGTANSPLHF
V gene: TRBV30; clone size: -; J gene: TRBJ1-2; D gene: -; CDR3 DNA: TGTGCCTGGAGGGACTCGAACTATGGCTACACCTTC; CDR3 protein: CAWRDSNYGYTF
V gene: TRBV5-5; clone size: -; J gene: TRBJ2-7; D gene: TRBD1; CDR3 DNA: TGTGCCAGCAGCTTGGGAGGGACAGTTAACGAGCAGTACTTC; CDR3 protein: CASSLGGTVNEQYF
V gene: TRBV6-5; clone size: -; J gene: TRBJ2-7; D gene: TRBD2; CDR3 DNA: TGTGCCAGCAGAGGGACTAGGAGCTCCTACGAGCAGTACTTC; CDR3 protein: CASRGTRSSYEQYF
V gene: TRBV2; clone size: -; J gene: TRBJ1-4; D gene: -; CDR3 DNA: TGTGCCAGCAGCACAGGAACTGCAACTAATGAAAAACTGTTTTTT; CDR3 protein: CASSTGTATNEKLFF